The TCR beta chain described here comes from a study of T cell responses to AZD1222 COVID-19 vaccine. General study findings and limits: Mapped onto spike, vaccine-associated CD4 TCRs spanned it and were dominant at 160-218 and 743-854. Researchers took repertoire samples only after the peak T cell response had come. A rise in Spike-specific TCR breadth and depth followed two AZD1222 doses.

As concerns this clone: What it recognizes is unknown.

This CDR3 is built from 15 residues. Germline V gene lookup returns CDR1 MDHEN and CDR2 SYDVKM. Trimming pared 1 base from V and 0 bases from J, leaving 7 bases between. Clones were read by immunoSEQ multiplex PCR, and TCRdb kept only the in-frame ones, dropping some. The table records more than 70,000 clones, roughly 84% of them present only once. The material sequenced was peripheral blood, taken on day 0 of AZD1222 vaccination. This chain links TRBV28 with TRBJ1-5; D is unresolved. This clonotype originated in an adult in good health. CDR3 sequence: CASSLSPGSNQPQHF. The CDR3 DNA reads TGTGCCAGCAGTTTATCCCCCGGTAGCAATCAGCCCCAGCATTTT.